This T cell receptor beta chain emerged from a study of T cells in Graves' hyperthyroidism and ophthalmopathy. The CDR3 has 14 residues. Germline CDR1 reads KGHDR; CDR2 reads SFDVKD. Trimming took off 6 bases at V and 8 bases at J, with 15 bases between the two ends. From RNA transcripts, TCR beta CDR3 regions were amplified. TCR CDR3 underwent first-round RT-PCR with the HTBI primer set. Each CDR3 protein is one row after TCRdb ran MiXCR on the multiplex PCR reads. The repertoire holds about 400,000 distinct CDR3 sequences, with approximately 15% as singletons. A lack of ophthalmopathy progression within 18 months defined stable Graves' hyperthyroidism. Among the patients, aged 18 to 65, hyperthyroidism was newly diagnosed and had lasted under 2 months. The sample holds a few counts of this clonotype.

The clonotype comes from a woman younger than 35 with Graves' hyperthyroidism. This chain joins TRBV24-1 and TRBJ2-2; D assignment may be TRBD1 or TRBD2 (5 bases each). The source material was blood. The CDR3 region is CATSRDPSRGELFF. CDR3 nucleotide sequence: TGTGCCACCAGTCGGGACCCCTCCAGGGGGGAGCTGTTTTTT.